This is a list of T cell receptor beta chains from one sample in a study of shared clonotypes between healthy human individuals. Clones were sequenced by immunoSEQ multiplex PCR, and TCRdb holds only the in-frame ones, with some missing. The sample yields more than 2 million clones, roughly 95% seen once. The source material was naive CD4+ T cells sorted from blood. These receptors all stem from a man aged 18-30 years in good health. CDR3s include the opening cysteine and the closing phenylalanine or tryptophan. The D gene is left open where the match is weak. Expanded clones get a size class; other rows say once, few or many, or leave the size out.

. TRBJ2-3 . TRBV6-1 TGTGCCAGCAGTTTTAGCGGAGGGAACACAGATACGCAGTATTTT CASSFSGGNTDTQYF
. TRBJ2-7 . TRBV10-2 TGCGCCAGCAGTGAGTCGACAGTCAGTTCCTACGAGCAGTACTTC CASSESTVSSYEQYF
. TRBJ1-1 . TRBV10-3 TGTGCCATCAGTGACCCTGGCAGGATGAACACTGAAGCTTTCTTT CAISDPGRMNTEAFF
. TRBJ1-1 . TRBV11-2 TGTGCCAGCAGCTTTATGAACACTGAAGCTTTCTTT CASSFMNTEAFF
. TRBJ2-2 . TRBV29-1 TGCAGCGGCGCCTCAGTTAGGAACGGGGAGCTGTTTTTT CSGASVRNGELFF
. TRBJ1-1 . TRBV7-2 TGTGCCAGCAGCCTGGAACGTAGCACTGAAGCTTTCTTT CASSLERSTEAFF
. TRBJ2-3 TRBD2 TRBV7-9 TGTGCCAGCAGCTTAGGGAGCGCGGGAGGGCCGGATACGCAGTATTTT CASSLGSAGGPDTQYF
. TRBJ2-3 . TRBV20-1 TGCAGTGCAGGACGGGACCACGTTTTT CSAGRDHVF
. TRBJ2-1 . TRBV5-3 TGTGCCAGAAGCTTGTTCCTAGATAGCAATGAGCAGTTCTTC CARSLFLDSNEQFF
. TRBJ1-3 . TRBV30 TGTGCCTGGAGTCCAGGGGCTGGAAACACCATATATTTT CAWSPGAGNTIYF
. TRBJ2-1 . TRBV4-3 TGCGCCAGCAGCCAAGTAGGAGGCAACAATGAGCAGTTCTTC CASSQVGGNNEQFF
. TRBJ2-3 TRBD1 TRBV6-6 TGTGCCAGCAGTGCCCGGGACAGGGGGACCACAGATACGCAGTATTTT CASSARDRGTTDTQYF
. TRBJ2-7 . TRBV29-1 TGCAGCGTTGCTGCTGCGTACGAGCAGTACTTC CSVAAAYEQYF
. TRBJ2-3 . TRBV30 TGTGCCTGGAGTGTACTCCTGACGAGCGGTCGCACAGATACGCAGTATTTT CAWSVLLTSGRTDTQYF
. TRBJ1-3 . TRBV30 TGTGCCTGGCGGCCGTTCTCTGGAAACACCATATATTTT CAWRPFSGNTIYF
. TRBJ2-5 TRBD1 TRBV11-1 TGTGCCAGCAGCACCGGGACAGGAAAAGAGACCCAGTACTTC CASSTGTGKETQYF
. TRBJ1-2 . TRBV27 TGTGCCAGCAGTTTATCGATGGTCGGCACGGGACCTTTCTATGGCTACACCTTC CASSLSMVGTGPFYGYTF
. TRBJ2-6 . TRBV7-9 TGTGCCAGCAGCTTAGCCAAACCAGGGACTGGGGCCAACGTCCTGACTTTC CASSLAKPGTGANVLTF
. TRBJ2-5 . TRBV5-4 TGTGCCAGCAGCTTGGGTGGTCAGGGTAAAGAGACCCAGTACTTC CASSLGGQGKETQYF
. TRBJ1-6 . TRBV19 TGTGCCAGTAGTAGAGTCGCCAAATCACCCCTCCACTTT CASSRVAKSPLHF
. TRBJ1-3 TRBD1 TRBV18 TGTGCCAGCTCACTAACGACAGGGCAAGGATCTGGAAACACCATATATTTT CASSLTTGQGSGNTIYF
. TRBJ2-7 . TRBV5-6 TGTGCCAGCAGCTTGGTTGGGGTAAACGAGCAGTACTTC CASSLVGVNEQYF
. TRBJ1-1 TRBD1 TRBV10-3 TGTGCCATCAGTAAATCGACAGGGACGACTGAAGCTTTCTTT CAISKSTGTTEAFF
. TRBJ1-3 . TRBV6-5 TGTGCCAGCGGGGCGCAGGTCTCCTCTGGAAACACCATATATTTT CASGAQVSSGNTIYF
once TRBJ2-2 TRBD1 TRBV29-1 TGCAGCGTTGAGGGTCCCGGGACAGGGGACGGGGAGCTGTTTTTT CSVEGPGTGDGELFF
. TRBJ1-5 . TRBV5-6 TGTGCCAGCAGCAGGCGGACAGACAATCAGCCCCAGCATTTT CASSRRTDNQPQHF
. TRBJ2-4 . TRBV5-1 TGCGCCAGCAGCGGGAGAGAGGGGATCCTAGCCAAAAACATTCAGTACTTC CASSGREGILAKNIQYF
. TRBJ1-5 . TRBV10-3 TGTGCCATCAGTGAGACACGGGACAAACAGCCCCAGCATTTT CAISETRDKQPQHF
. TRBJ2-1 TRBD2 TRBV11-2 TGTGCCAGCAGCTTAGAACTAGCGGGGGGTAATGAGCAGTTCTTC CASSLELAGGNEQFF
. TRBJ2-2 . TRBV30 TGTGCCTGGACAGGCCTCCTCAACACCGGGGAGCTGTTTTTT CAWTGLLNTGELFF
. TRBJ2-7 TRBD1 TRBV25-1 TGTGCCAGCAGTGAGACAGGGAGTGACTACGAGCAGTACTTC CASSETGSDYEQYF
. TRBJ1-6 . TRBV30 TGTGCCTGGAGTAAGGACAGTCAGGAACCCCTCCACTTT CAWSKDSQEPLHF
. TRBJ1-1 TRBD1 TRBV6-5 TGTGCCAGCAGACGTAGGGACAGCAACACTGAAGCTTTCTTT CASRRRDSNTEAFF
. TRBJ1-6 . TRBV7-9 TGTGCCAGCAGCCCAAGGGCAGGGAGTAATTCACCCCTCCACTTT CASSPRAGSNSPLHF
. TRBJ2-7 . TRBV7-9 TGTGCCAGCAGTCGACAGGATCACGAGCAGTACTTC CASSRQDHEQYF
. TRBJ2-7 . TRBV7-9 TGTGCCAGCAGCTCCCACTCCCAAAGGGGCCCGAGCTCCTACGAGCAGTACTTC CASSSHSQRGPSSYEQYF
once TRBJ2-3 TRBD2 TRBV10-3 TGTGCCACTCGGACTAGCGGGAGCACAGATACGCAGTATTTT CATRTSGSTDTQYF
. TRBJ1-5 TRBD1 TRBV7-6 TGTGCCAGCAGCCCCAAGAGCCCCACAGGGGGTCATAGCAATCAGCCCCAGCATTTT CASSPKSPTGGHSNQPQHF
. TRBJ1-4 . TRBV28 TGTGCCAGCAGTTTACCCCGGGCGAGAGAAAAACTGTTTTTT CASSLPRAREKLFF
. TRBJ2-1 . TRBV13 TGTGCCAGCAGCTCCCGGGACAATGAGCAGTTCTTC CASSSRDNEQFF
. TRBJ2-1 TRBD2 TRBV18 TGTGCCAGCTCACAGGGACTAGGCAATGAGCAGTTCTTC CASSQGLGNEQFF
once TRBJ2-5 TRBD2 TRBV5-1 TGCGCCAGCAGCCCGCGGGGGGGCGAGACCCAGTACTTC CASSPRGGETQYF
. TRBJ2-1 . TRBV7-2 TGTGCCAGCAGCTTAGAGTTAAACTGGGTCCATGAGCAGTTCTTC CASSLELNWVHEQFF
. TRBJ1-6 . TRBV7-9 TGTGCCAGCAGCGCATCTGGCAGCTATAATTCACCCCTCCACTTT CASSASGSYNSPLHF
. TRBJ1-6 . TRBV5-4 TGTGCCAGCAGCTTGGCAGGCGGGGGAGGGAATTCACCCCTCCACTTT CASSLAGGGGNSPLHF
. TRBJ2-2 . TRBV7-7 TGTGCTAGCACCCCCGAGGGGGCGAACACCGGGGAGCTGTTTTTT CASTPEGANTGELFF
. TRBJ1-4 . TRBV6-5 TGTGCCAGCAGTTCCCCGGACACTGGAAAACTGTTTTTT CASSSPDTGKLFF
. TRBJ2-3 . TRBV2 TGTGCCAGCAGCCGGGACACAAACACAGATACGCAGTATTTT CASSRDTNTDTQYF
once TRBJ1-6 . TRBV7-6 TGTGCCAGCAGCTTAGCGCTGCCCGACAGGAATTCACCCCTCCACTTT CASSLALPDRNSPLHF
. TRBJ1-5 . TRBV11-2 TGTGCCAGCAGCTTAGACGGATGGGGGGATCAGCCCCAGCATTTT CASSLDGWGDQPQHF
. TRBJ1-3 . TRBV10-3 TGTGCCACCAACAGCGACTCTGGAAACACCATATATTTT CATNSDSGNTIYF
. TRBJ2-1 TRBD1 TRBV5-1 TGCGCCAGCAGCTCCTGGACAGGGGAAGGGCACAATGAGCAGTTCTTC CASSSWTGEGHNEQFF
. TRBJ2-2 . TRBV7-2 TGTGCCAGCAGCTTAGCAGGGGGCACCGGGGAGCTGTTTTTT CASSLAGGTGELFF
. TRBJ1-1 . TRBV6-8 TGTGCCAGCAGCCGATGGACGGGACCCATGAACACTGAAGCTTTCTTT CASSRWTGPMNTEAFF
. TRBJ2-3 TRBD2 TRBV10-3 TGTGCCATCAGTGGTGGTCTAGCGGGGAGCACAGATACGCAGTATTTT CAISGGLAGSTDTQYF